The clone carrying this T cell receptor beta chain has at least ten counts. Its matching antigen is unknown. The CDR3 is 15 amino acids. V was trimmed by 1 base and J by 6 bases, leaving 10 bases between them. Germline V gene lookup returns CDR1 MGHDK and CDR2 SYGVNS. Clinical symptoms, serum thyroxine and TRAb, thyroid ultrasound and orbital computed tomography were used for the diagnoses. Fresh peripheral blood, approximately 9.7 ml, was the source of the PBMCs. There were TCR beta CDR3 regions amplified from RNA transcripts. HTBI primers were used for first-round RT-PCR of the TCR CDR3. Via MiXCR, TCRdb re-called the multiplex PCR reads, giving one row per CDR3 protein. The sample shows fewer than 550,000 distinct CDR3 sequences, around 22% of them seen only once. These data belong to a study of T cells in Graves' hyperthyroidism and ophthalmopathy. Study observations and caveats: Model output signaled ophthalmopathy a median 6.5 months ahead of onset.

This sequence was found in a woman between 25 and 40 years old with Graves' ophthalmopathy. The sequenced material came from blood. The V call is TRBV25-1, the J call TRBJ1-6; D not certain. The CDR3 DNA is TGTGCCAGCAGTGAATGGCAGCAGAGTAATTCACCCCTCCACTTT. Protein: CASSEWQQSNSPLHF. Variable domain in full (rest from reference TRBV25-1 and TRBJ1-6): EADIYQTPRYLVIGTGKKITLECSQTMGHDKMYWYQQDPGMELHLIHYSYGVNSTEKGDLSSESTVSRIRTEHFPLTLESARPSHTSQYLCASSEWQQSNSPLHFGNGTRLTVT.